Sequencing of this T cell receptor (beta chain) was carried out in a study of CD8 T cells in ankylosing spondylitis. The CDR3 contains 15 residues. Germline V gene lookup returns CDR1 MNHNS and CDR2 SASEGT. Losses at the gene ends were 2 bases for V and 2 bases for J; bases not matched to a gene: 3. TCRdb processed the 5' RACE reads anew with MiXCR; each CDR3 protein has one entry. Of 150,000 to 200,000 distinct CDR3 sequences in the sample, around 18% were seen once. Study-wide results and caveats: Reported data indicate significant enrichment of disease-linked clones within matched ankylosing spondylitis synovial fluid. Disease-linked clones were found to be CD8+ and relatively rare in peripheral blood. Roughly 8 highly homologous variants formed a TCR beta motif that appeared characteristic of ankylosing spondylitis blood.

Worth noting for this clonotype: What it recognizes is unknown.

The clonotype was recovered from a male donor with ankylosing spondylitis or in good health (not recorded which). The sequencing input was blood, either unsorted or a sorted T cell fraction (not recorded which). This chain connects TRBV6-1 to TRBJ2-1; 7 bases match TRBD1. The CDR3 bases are TGTGCCAGCAGTGAATCCACAGGGGCCTACAATGAGCAGTTCTTC. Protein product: CASSESTGAYNEQFF.